The 25 T cell receptor beta chains reported below all come from one sample, sequenced in a study of blood T cell repertoires in COVID-19 (TCRdb year 2020). Library creation used the immunoSEQ multiplex PCR assay. TCRdb mirrors the immuneACCESS table, restricted to in-frame sequences. Some clones are absent from its copies; in checked studies, under half trace to an unresolved V gene, and the reason for the others is unknown. The sample table holds some 74,000 clones, of which 70% to 90% were seen once. The ten biggest clones cover around 4.8% of the sample. Input material: peripheral blood. All receptors come from a woman aged 80 or over with active or convalescent COVID-19.

This clone is a singleton in its sample. The chain is built from TRBV5-5 and TRBJ2-1; 8 bases are a match to TRBD1. CDR1 and CDR2 from the germline V gene are SGHKS and YYEKEE (reference sequence). The V gene end was trimmed by 3 bases and the J gene end by 5 bases; junction bases not matched to a gene: 4. The CDR3 is 14 amino acids. The CDR3, as DNA: TGTGCCAGCAGCTGGGGGGACAGGAACAATGAGCAGTTCTTC. Translated: CASSWGDRNNEQFF.

This clone has just one count. The rearrangement links TRBV2 to TRBJ1-2; D is unresolved. V lost 4 bases and J 0 bases, leaving 12 bases between the germline ends. Germline values: CDR1 SNHLY, CDR2 FYNNEI. The CDR3 runs to 15 residues. The CDR3: CASSVNPGANYGYTF. Written as DNA, the CDR3 is TGTGCCAGCAGTGTCAATCCAGGTGCTAACTATGGCTACACCTTC.

The rearrangement links TRBV29-1 to TRBJ1-1; 7 bases line up with TRBD1. The CDR3 covers 13 residues. The ends lost 1 base at V and 10 bases at J; junction bases unmatched: 9. CDR1 SQVTM and CDR2 ANQGSEA come from the germline V gene. Here the CDR3 DNA reads TGCAGCGTTGAAGTCGAGACAGGGCAGGTAGCTTTCTTT. Its protein is CSVEVETGQVAFF. The full variable domain, rest sourced from reference TRBV29-1 and TRBJ1-1, is SAVISQKPSRDICQRGTSLTIQCQVDSQVTMMFWYRQQPGQSLTLIATANQGSEATYESGFVIDKFPISRPNLTFSTLTVSNMSPEDSSIYLCSVEVETGQVAFFGQGTRLTVV.

This clone came up a few times. This chain uses TRBV11-3 with TRBJ2-2; a possible D gene is TRBD1 (6 bases). The CDR3 has 14 residues. Germline loops: CDR1 SGHNT, CDR2 YENEEA. V was shortened by 3 bases and J by 4 bases, with 9 bases between the two germline ends. In nucleotides, the CDR3 is TGTGCCAGCAGCTTCGACAGGCTCACCGGGGAGCTGTTTTTT. It is translated as CASSFDRLTGELFF. The full variable domain, in which reference TRBV11-3 and TRBJ2-2 provide the parts outside the CDR3, is EAGVVQSPRYKIIEKKQPVAFWCNPISGHNTLYWYLQNLGQGPELLIRYENEEAVDDSQLPKDRFSAERLKGVDSTLKIQPAELGDSAVYLCASSFDRLTGELFFGEGSRLTVL.

The chain recombines TRBV27 with TRBJ2-7; no definite D call. Germline values: CDR1 MNHEY, CDR2 SMNVEV (reference sequence). V was clipped by 0 bases and J by 6 bases, with 15 bases between them. The length of the CDR3 is 15 residues. Here the CDR3 reads CASSLSFPLVAEQYF. The CDR3 nucleotides read TGTGCCAGCAGTTTATCGTTTCCCCTAGTTGCCGAGCAGTACTTC.

This chain joins TRBV11-2 and TRBJ2-7, with 7 bases matching TRBD1. This CDR3 region has 12 residues. Germline CDR1 SGHAT, CDR2 FQNNGV. V lost 5 bases and J lost 6; bases outside the gene matches: 4. The CDR3 spells CASSATGVEQYF. The CDR3 coding sequence is TGTGCCAGCAGCGCAACAGGGGTCGAGCAGTACTTC.

This clone has more than one count but fewer than ten. The J gene is TRBJ1-6, the V gene TRBV5-4; no reliable D call. This CDR3 comprises 14 residues. Looked up from germline, CDR1 is SGHNT and CDR2 is YYREEE (reference sequence). V was clipped by 4 bases and J by 9 bases, with 14 bases between them. The CDR3 DNA is TGTGCCAGCAGCGTACGGGGTGACGGTTCACCCCTCCACTTT. Translating it yields CASSVRGDGSPLHF.

The chain has TRBV11-2 and TRBJ1-1, with D tentatively TRBD1 (6 bases). The germline V gene has CDR1 SGHAT and CDR2 FQNNGV. With 1 base removed from V and 1 base from J, the gap between germline ends came to 10 bases. The CDR3 runs to 15 residues. CDR3 sequence: CASSLGQTGNTEAFF. Written as DNA, the CDR3 is TGTGCCAGCAGCTTAGGGCAGACAGGGAACACTGAAGCTTTCTTT.

The sample holds one count of this clone. This rearrangement joins TRBV7-2 to TRBJ2-7, with 9 bases identical to TRBD2. This CDR3 is 15 amino acids long. The trim removed 1 base at V and 2 bases at J, leaving 3 bases unmatched. The germline V gene has CDR1 SGHTA and CDR2 FQGNSA. CDR3 in DNA: TGTGCCAGCAGCTTAGGAGCGGGAGGTCCCTACGAGCAGTACTTC. Amino acid sequence: CASSLGAGGPYEQYF.

This chain connects TRBV4-2 to TRBJ1-1; D gene uncertain. The germline V gene has CDR1 LGHNA and CDR2 YNFKEQ. V was clipped by 0 bases and J by 11 bases, with 16 bases between them. The CDR3 loop spans 14 amino acids. CDR3 nucleotides: TGTGCCAGCAGCCAAGATCGTGGGCCGTTGATCGCTTTCTTT. Protein: CASSQDRGPLIAFF.

This clone showed up just a few times. This chain joins TRBV10-3 and TRBJ2-3; 7 nucleotides line up with TRBD1. The V segment lost 6 bases and the J segment 6 bases; nucleotides outside the gene matches: 9. The CDR3 extends over 14 amino acids. From germline, CDR1 is ENHRY and CDR2 SYGVKD. The CDR3 region is CAISTGTVRDTQYF. The CDR3 DNA reads TGTGCCATCAGCACCGGGACAGTGCGTGATACGCAGTATTTT.

This clone occurred a few times. J is TRBJ1-2 and V is TRBV5-1; 9 positions match TRBD1. After removal of 4 bases from V and 0 bases from J, the junction contained 7 bases not matched to a gene. The CDR3 consists of 16 residues. Germline V lookup: CDR1 SGHRS, CDR2 YFSETQ. The CDR3, as DNA: TGCGCCAGCAGCCCCCCGGGGACAGGGACTAACTATGGCTACACCTTC. This gives the protein CASSPPGTGTNYGYTF.

This chain connects TRBV6-2 or TRBV6-3 to TRBJ2-2, with TRBD2 identical over 11 bases. The length of the CDR3 is 18 residues. Germline loops: CDR1 MNHEY, CDR2 SVGEGT. After removal of 2 bases from V and 8 bases from J, the junction contained 13 bases not matched to a gene. CDR3 region: CASSYGLAGSFPGGELFF. The CDR3 DNA reads as TGTGCCAGCAGTTACGGACTAGCGGGCTCCTTTCCGGGAGGGGAGCTGTTTTTT.

This rearrangement joins TRBV7-2 to TRBJ1-5; D call uncertain. V lost 5 bases, J lost 3 bases, and 5 bases lay in between. Germline values: CDR1 SGHTA, CDR2 FQGNSA. The CDR3 extends over 12 amino acids. The CDR3 protein is CASSPYNQPQHF. The CDR3 DNA reads as TGTGCCAGCAGCCCCTACAATCAGCCCCAGCATTTT. The entire variable domain, with the rest obtained from reference TRBV7-2 and TRBJ1-5, is as follows: GAGVSQSPSNKVTEKGKDVELRCDPISGHTALYWYRQSLGQGLEFLIYFQGNSAPDKSGLPSDRFSAERTGGSVSTLTIQRTQQEDSAVYLCASSPYNQPQHFGDGTRLSIL.

This sequence joins TRBV2 and TRBJ2-7; no clear D gene. Germline loops: CDR1 SNHLY, CDR2 FYNNEI. The V gene lost 3 bases and the J gene lost 6 bases, with 12 bases spanning the gap. This CDR3 is built from 13 residues. CDR3 sequence reads: CASSERQGLEQYF. The CDR3 region has the DNA TGTGCCAGCAGTGAGAGACAAGGCCTCGAGCAGTACTTC. Full variable domain (missing parts from reference TRBV2 and TRBJ2-7): EPEVTQTPSHQVTQMGQEVILRCVPISNHLYFYWYRQILGQKVEFLVSFYNNEISEKSEIFDDQFSVERPDGSNFTLKIRSTKLEDSAMYFCASSERQGLEQYFGPGTRLTVT.

The chain employs TRBV6-2 or TRBV6-3 and TRBJ1-1; no clear D gene. Trimming pared 0 bases from V and 0 bases from J, leaving 5 bases between. The CDR3 runs to 14 residues. CDR1 is MNHEY, CDR2 SVGEGT, per germline. CDR3 sequence: CASSYSLMNTEAFF. The CDR3 coding sequence is TGTGCCAGCAGTTACTCACTTATGAACACTGAAGCTTTCTTT.

The CDR3 DNA reads as TGTGCCAGCAGCTTGGCGGGACAGGGGACAAGCGATACGCAGTATTTT. It translates to CASSLAGQGTSDTQYF. The V and J genes are TRBV5-8 and TRBJ2-3; 10 bases align to TRBD1. The V and J ends lost 0 bases and 6 bases, in that order; junction bases with no gene match: 7. The CDR3 loop spans 16 amino acids. Germline CDR1 reads SGHTS; CDR2 reads YDEGEE.

The chain has TRBV4-2 and TRBJ1-4; 8 nucleotides match TRBD1. V lost 3 bases and J lost 7; bases outside the gene matches: 7. Germline values: CDR1 LGHNA, CDR2 YNFKEQ. The CDR3 runs 15 residues. CDR3 sequence (DNA): TGTGCCAGCAGCCAGGACGGGACAGGCGGTGAAAAACTGTTTTTT. As protein: CASSQDGTGGEKLFF.

In this sample, this clone turned up a few times. The genes are TRBV7-2 and TRBJ2-1; D gene ambiguous. Germline CDR1 and CDR2: SGHTA and FQGNSA. This CDR3 has 13 amino acids. Deletions cut 4 bases from V and 1 base from J, with 5 bases between. In nucleotides, the CDR3 is TGTGCCAGCAGCTGGCAGTCCTACAATGAGCAGTTCTTC. This encodes CASSWQSYNEQFF.

The gene calls are TRBV27 and TRBJ2-7; TRBD1 agrees at 8 bases. Germline CDR1 and CDR2: MNHEY and SMNVEV (reference sequence). With 6 bases clipped from V and 6 bases from J, the junction kept 10 bases outside the gene matches. This CDR3 region has 14 residues. The CDR3 sequence: CASRTGDPYGEQYF. The CDR3 bases are TGTGCCAGCAGGACAGGGGACCCATACGGCGAGCAGTACTTC.

The chain couples TRBV5-6 to TRBJ1-2; D gene unclear. Trimming left V 6 bases short and J 4 bases short, with 16 bases between. This CDR3 contains 14 residues. CDR1 SGHDT and CDR2 YYEEEE come from the germline V gene. In nucleotides, the CDR3 is TGTGCCAGCACCAACGGAGGGTTGGCCTATGGCTACACCTTC. Translation gives CASTNGGLAYGYTF.

This chain connects TRBV19 to TRBJ2-2; D possibly corresponds to TRBD1 (6 bases). V was cut by 4 bases and J by 2 bases, with 14 bases left in between. Germline V lookup: CDR1 LNHDA, CDR2 SQIVND (reference sequence). The CDR3 length is 16 residues. CDR3 nucleotides: TGTGCCAGTAGTAAACCGACAGGTTCAAACACCGGGGAGCTGTTTTTT. Its protein is CASSKPTGSNTGELFF.

V gene TRBV28 combines with J gene TRBJ1-2, with a tentative D call TRBD1 (5 bases). The ends were cut back, 7 bases at V and 8 bases at J, with 20 bases in the middle. The CDR3 totals 14 residues. Germline V lookup: CDR1 MDHEN, CDR2 SYDVKM. This CDR3 is CASTITTASRGYTF. CDR3 nucleotide sequence: TGTGCCAGCACCATTACGACAGCCTCGAGGGGCTACACCTTC.

This clone was seen only a few times. The gene calls are TRBV27 and TRBJ1-1; D is perhaps TRBD1 (6 bases). Per the germline V gene, CDR1 is MNHEY and CDR2 is SMNVEV (reference sequence). The CDR3 runs to 16 residues. The ends were cut back, 5 bases at V and 3 bases at J, with 19 bases in the middle. DNA for the CDR3: TGTGCCAGCAGTATCACCAGGGGTTACGGCGACACTGAAGCTTTCTTT. Residues: CASSITRGYGDTEAFF.

The rearrangement links TRBV18 to TRBJ2-5; possibly TRBD1 for D (6 bases). The CDR3 consists of 15 residues. Germline CDR1 reads KGHSH; CDR2 reads LQKENI. V lost 6 bases to trimming and J lost 5 bases, with 19 bases between them. CDR3: CASSQSRGGSETQYF. CDR3 nucleotide sequence: TGTGCCAGCTCTCAGAGCAGGGGTGGTTCGGAGACCCAGTACTTC.